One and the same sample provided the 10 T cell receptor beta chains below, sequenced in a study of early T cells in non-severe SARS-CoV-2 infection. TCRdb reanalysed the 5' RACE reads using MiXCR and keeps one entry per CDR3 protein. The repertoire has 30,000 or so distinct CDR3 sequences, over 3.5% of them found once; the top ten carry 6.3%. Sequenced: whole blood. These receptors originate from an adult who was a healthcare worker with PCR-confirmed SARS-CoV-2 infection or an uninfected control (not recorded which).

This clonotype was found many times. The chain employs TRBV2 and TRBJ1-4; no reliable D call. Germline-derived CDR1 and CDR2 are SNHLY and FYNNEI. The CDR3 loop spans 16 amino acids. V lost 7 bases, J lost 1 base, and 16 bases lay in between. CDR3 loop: CASIATLRGTNEKLFF. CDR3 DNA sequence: TGTGCCAGCATCGCAACTCTAAGAGGAACTAATGAAAAACTGTTTTTT. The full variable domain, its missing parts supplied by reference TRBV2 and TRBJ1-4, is EPEVTQTPSHQVTQMGQEVILRCVPISNHLYFYWYRQILGQKVEFLVSFYNNEISEKSEIFDDQFSVERPDGSNFTLKIRSTKLEDSAMYFCASIATLRGTNEKLFFGSGTQLSVL.

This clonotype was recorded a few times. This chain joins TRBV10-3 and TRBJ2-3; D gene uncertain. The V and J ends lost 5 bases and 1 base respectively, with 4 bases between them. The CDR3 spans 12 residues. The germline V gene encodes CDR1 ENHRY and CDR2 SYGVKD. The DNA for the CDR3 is TGTGCCATCAGTCGGCGCACAGATACGCAGTATTTT. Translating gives CAISRRTDTQYF.

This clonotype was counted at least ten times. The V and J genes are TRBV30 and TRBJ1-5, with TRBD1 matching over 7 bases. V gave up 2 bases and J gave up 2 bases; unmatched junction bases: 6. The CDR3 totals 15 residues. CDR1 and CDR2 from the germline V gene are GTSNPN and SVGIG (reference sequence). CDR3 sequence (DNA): TGTGCCTGGAGTCCGCAGGGGGGTGGCAATCAGCCCCAGCATTTT. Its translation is CAWSPQGGGNQPQHF.

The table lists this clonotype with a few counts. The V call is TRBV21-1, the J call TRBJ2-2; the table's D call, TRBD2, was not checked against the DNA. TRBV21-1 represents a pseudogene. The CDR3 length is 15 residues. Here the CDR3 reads CASNPAGPNTGELFF. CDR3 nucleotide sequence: TGTGCCTCTAACCCCGCAGGACCGAACACCGGGGAGCTGTTTTTT.

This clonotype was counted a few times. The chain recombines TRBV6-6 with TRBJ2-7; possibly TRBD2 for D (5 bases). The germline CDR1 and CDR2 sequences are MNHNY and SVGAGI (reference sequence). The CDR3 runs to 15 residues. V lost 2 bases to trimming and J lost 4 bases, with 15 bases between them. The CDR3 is CASSYIGWERYEQYF. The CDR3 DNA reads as TGTGCCAGCAGTTACATTGGGTGGGAGAGGTACGAGCAGTACTTC.

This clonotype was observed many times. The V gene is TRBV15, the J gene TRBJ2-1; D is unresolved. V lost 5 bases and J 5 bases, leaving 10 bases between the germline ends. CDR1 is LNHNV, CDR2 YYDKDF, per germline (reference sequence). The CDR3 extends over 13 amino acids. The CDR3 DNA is TGTGCCACCAGCGGATCCCGTAACAATGAGCAGTTCTTC. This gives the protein CATSGSRNNEQFF.

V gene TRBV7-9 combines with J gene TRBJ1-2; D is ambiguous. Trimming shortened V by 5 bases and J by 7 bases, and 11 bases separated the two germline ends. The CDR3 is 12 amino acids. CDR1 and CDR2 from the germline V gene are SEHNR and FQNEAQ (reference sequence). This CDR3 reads CASSPASGGYTF. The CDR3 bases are TGTGCCAGCAGCCCCGCTTCGGGTGGCTACACCTTC.

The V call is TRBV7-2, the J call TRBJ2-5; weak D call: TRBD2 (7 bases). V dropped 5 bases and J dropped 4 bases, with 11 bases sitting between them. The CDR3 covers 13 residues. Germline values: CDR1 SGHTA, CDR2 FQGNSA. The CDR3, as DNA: TGTGCCAGCAGCCGGGGGGCGGCAGAGACCCAGTACTTC. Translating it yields CASSRGAAETQYF.

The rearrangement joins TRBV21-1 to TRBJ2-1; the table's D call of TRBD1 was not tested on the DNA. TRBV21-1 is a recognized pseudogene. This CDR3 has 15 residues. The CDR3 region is CASSKTSDFPNEQFF. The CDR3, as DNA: TGTGCCAGCAGCAAAACGTCGGACTTCCCGAACGAGCAGTTCTTC.

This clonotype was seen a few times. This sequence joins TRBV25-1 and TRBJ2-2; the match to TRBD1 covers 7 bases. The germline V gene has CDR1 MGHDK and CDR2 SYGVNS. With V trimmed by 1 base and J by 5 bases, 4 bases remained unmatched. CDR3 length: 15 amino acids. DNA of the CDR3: TGTGCCAGCAGTGAATTAGACAGGGAGACCGGGGAGCTGTTTTTT. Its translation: CASSELDRETGELFF. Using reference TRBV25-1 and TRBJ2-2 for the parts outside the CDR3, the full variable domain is EADIYQTPRYLVIGTGKKITLECSQTMGHDKMYWYQQDPGMELHLIHYSYGVNSTEKGDLSSESTVSRIRTEHFPLTLESARPSHTSQYLCASSELDRETGELFFGEGSRLTVL.